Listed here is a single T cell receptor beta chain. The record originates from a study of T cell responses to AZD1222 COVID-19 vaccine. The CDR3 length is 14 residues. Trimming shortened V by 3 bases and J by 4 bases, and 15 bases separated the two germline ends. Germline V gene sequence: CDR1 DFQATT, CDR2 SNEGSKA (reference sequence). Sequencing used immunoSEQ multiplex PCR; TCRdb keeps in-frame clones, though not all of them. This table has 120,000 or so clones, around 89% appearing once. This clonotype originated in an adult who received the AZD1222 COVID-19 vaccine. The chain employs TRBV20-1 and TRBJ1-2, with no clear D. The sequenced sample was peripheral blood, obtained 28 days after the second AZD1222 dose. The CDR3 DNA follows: TGCAGTGCTAGTCCCAGGTTGTGGATCTATGGCTACACCTTC. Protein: CSASPRLWIYGYTF.